Here is one T cell receptor (beta chain) with its context. The antigen is undetermined. The sample originates from a study of CD8+ T cells in alopecia areata. Study-level points and caveats: Normal scalp showed lower clonality than lesional scalp, especially alopecia totalis/universalis. Unlike in mice, where it was clearer, TCR sharing across patients was less clear, possibly HLA-related.

As the sequencing template, cDNA was produced by extracting RNA and reverse transcribing it. Measured with immunoSEQ multiplex PCR; TCRdb has only the in-frame clones, and not every one. The sample shows under 85,000 clones, about 44% of them seen only once. The CDR3 covers 15 residues. The germline V gene encodes CDR1 SQVTM and CDR2 ANQGSEA. V gave up 1 base and J gave up 4 bases; unmatched junction bases: 8. Collection of lesional scalp punch biopsies and peripheral blood was performed in alopecia areata patients. Sequenced material: CD8+ T cells sorted from blood, taken at week 0. The source is a human donor with alopecia areata. The chain carries TRBV29-1 and TRBJ2-7; TRBD1 matches 9 bases. The CDR3 DNA sequence: TGCAGCGTTGAAGTGGGGGGGGACAGGGAGTACGAGCAGTACTTC. This sequence encodes CSVEVGGDREYEQYF.